The present T cell receptor beta chain was sequenced within a study of PD-1 blockade in classical Hodgkin lymphoma. Noted time point: cycle 4 day 1 (C4D1), after less than 7 weeks of nivolumab. Each and every patient relapsed after autologous stem cell transplantation, and patients got differing brentuximab vedotin exposure. Repertoires were generated with immunoSEQ multiplex PCR, while TCRdb's copy carries only in-frame clones and drops some. Of about 64,000 clones listed, 91% are singletons. Germline CDR1 SNHLY, CDR2 FYNNEI. V lost 10 bases and J lost 8, with 15 bases in between. The CDR3 contains 13 residues.

Sequences were derived from peripheral blood mononuclear cells (PBMCs), sampled before the fourth cycle of nivolumab. This TCR was sampled from a human donor with classical Hodgkin lymphoma. This chain joins TRBV2 and TRBJ1-6; D perhaps matches TRBD1 (5 bases). In DNA, the CDR3 is TGTGCCACCTCTCGGGACCGAGATTCACCCCTCCACTTT. Protein product: CATSRDRDSPLHF.